The entry below gives a single T cell receptor (beta chain) sequence along with its context. This sample stems from a study of shared clonotypes between healthy human individuals. The repertoire was sequenced with immunoSEQ multiplex PCR; TCRdb's copy has only in-frame clones and lacks some. The sample holds 600,000 to 750,000 clones, roughly 72% seen once. Unmatched junction bases numbered 2, after V lost 2 bases and J lost 4 bases. In germline, CDR1 is SGHNT, CDR2 YYREEE (reference sequence). CDR3 size: 15 residues. The sample comprised memory CD4+ T cells sorted from blood. The subset is: CD45RA-negative fraction. The receptor was derived from a woman aged 25 to 39 in good health. J is TRBJ2-5 and V is TRBV5-4, with 13 bases fitting TRBD2. CDR3 DNA sequence: TGTGCCAGCAGCTTTCGACTAGCGGGAGGAGAGACCCAGTACTTC. Protein: CASSFRLAGGETQYF.